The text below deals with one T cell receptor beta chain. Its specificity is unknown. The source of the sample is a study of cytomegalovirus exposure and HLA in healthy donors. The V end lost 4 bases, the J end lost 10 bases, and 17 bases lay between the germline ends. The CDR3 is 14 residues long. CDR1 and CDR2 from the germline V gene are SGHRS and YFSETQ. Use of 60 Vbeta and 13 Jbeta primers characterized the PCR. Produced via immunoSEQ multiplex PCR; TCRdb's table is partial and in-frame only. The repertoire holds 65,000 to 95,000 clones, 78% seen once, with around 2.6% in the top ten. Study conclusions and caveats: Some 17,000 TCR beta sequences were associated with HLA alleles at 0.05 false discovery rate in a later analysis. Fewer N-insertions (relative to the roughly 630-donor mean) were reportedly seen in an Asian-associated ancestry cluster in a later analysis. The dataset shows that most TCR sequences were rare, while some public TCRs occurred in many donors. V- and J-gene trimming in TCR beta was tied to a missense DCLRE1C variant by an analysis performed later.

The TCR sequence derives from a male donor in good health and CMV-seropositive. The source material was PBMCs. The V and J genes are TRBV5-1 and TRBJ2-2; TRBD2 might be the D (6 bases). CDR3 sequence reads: CASSPRDSPVELFF. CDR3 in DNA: TGCGCCAGCAGCCCTAGGGACTCCCCCGTGGAGCTGTTTTTT.